These 2 T cell receptor beta chains originate from one sample sequenced in a study of breast tumors, draining lymph nodes, adjacent tissues. Samples came from axillary lymph nodes draining the breast cancer. TCRdb re-called the multiplex PCR reads through MiXCR, storing one row per CDR3 protein. The sample includes about 120,000 distinct CDR3 sequences, nearly 20% seen only once; the top ten take about 3.5%. The specimen sequenced was axillary lymph node tissue. These receptors came from a female donor with breast cancer. Some clones in this sample may be carry-over from other donors' samples.

This clonotype was counted ten times or more. The chain combines TRBV10-3 with TRBJ2-2; possible D gene TRBD1, 5 bases. The germline gives CDR1 ENHRY, CDR2 SYGVKD. CDR3 length equals 13 residues. Trimming pared 4 bases from V and 5 bases from J, leaving 8 bases between. Here the CDR3 reads CAISAGKTGELFF. The CDR3 DNA reads as TGTGCCATCAGTGCAGGGAAGACCGGGGAGCTGTTTTTT.

A note on this clonotype: This may be a read error: a much more frequent sequence differs by one nucleotide. In this CDR3 the conserved last residue, phenylalanine or tryptophan, is missing, so a read error is likely. This chain links TRBV5-4 with TRBJ2-1; TRBD2 agrees at 8 bases. The V gene's germline CDR1 is SGHNT and CDR2 YYREEE (reference sequence). The CDR3 has 15 amino acids. J gave up 0 bases and V 2 bases, and 1 base lay outside the gene matches. CDR3 DNA: TGTGCCAGCAGCTTCGGGACTAGCTCCTACAATGAGCAGTTCTCC. Translating it yields CASSFGTSSYNEQFS.